This record looks at one TCR beta chain sequence and its context. The data originate from a study of blood T cell repertoires in COVID-19. Per the study methods: Amplification with reference gene primers provided the estimates of nucleated cell counts. This table comes from immunoSEQ multiplex PCR, and its TCRdb copy is limited to in-frame clones, with some not included. The DNA was the basis for D and trimming; V, J and clone size are from that table. The profile shows over 300,000 clones, 86% of them singletons. From germline, CDR1 is SGHNT and CDR2 YENEEA. Trimming cost V 2 bases and J 5 bases, with 6 bases left between them. The CDR3 length is 13 residues.

This receptor was taken from a woman aged 45-65 years with acute or convalescent COVID-19. The sample was peripheral blood. The chain recombines TRBV11-3 with TRBJ2-2, with D possibly TRBD2 on 5 matching bases. The CDR3 DNA reads as TGTGCCAGCAGCTTACGGGAAACCGGGGAGCTGTTTTTT. This encodes CASSLRETGELFF.